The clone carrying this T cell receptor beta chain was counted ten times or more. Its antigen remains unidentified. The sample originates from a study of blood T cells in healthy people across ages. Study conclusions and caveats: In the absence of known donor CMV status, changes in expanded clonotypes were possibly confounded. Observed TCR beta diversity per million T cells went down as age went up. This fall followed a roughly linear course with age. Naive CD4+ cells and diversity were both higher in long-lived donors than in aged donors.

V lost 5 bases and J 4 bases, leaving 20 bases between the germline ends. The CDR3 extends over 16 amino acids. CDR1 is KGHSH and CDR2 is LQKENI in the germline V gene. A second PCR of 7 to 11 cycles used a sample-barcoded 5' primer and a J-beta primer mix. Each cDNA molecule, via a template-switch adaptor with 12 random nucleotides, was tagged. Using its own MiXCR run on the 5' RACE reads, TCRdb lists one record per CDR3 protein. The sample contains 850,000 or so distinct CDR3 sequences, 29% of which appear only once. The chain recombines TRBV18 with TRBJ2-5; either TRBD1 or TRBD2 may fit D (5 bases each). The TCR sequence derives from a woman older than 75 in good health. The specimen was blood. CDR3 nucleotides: TGTGCCAGCTCAACAAGAGTGGCAGGGACGGGAGAGACCCAGTACTTC. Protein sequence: CASSTRVAGTGETQYF.